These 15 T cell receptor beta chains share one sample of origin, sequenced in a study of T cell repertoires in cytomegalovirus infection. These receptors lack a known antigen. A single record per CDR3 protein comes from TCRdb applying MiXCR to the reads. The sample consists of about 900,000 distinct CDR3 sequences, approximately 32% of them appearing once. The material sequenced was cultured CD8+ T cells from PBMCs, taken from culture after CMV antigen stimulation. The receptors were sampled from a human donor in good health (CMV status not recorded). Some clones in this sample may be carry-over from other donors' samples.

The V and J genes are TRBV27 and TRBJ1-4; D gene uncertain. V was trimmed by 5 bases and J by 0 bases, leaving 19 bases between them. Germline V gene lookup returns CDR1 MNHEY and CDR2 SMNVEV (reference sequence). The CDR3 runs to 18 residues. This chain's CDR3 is CASSPSTGEWATNEKLFF. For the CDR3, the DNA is TGTGCCAGCAGTCCCTCCACCGGGGAATGGGCAACTAATGAAAAACTGTTTTTT. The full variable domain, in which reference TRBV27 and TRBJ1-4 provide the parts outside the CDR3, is EAQVTQNPRYLITVTGKKLTVTCSQNMNHEYMSWYRQDPGLGLRQIYYSMNVEVTDKGDVPEGYKVSRKEKRNFPLILESPSPNQTSLYFCASSPSTGEWATNEKLFFGSGTQLSVL.

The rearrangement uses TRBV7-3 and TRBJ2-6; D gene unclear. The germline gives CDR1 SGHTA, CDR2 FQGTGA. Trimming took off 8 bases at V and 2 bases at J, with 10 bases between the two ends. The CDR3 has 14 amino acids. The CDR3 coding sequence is TGTGCCAGCTCCGACTTGGCTGGGGCCAACGTCCTGACTTTC. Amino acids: CASSDLAGANVLTF.

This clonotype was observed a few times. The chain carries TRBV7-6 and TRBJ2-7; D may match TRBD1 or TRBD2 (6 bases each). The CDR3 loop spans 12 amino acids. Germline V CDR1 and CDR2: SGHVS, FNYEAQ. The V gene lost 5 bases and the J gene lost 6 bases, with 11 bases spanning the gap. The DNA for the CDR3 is TGTGCCAGCAGCCACGGGGGCGGCGAGCAGTACTTC. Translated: CASSHGGGEQYF.

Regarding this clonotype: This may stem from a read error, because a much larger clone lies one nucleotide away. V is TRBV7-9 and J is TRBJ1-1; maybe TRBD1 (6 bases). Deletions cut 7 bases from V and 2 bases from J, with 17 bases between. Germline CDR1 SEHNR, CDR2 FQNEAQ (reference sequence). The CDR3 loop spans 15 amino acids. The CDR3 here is CASNYPTGANTEAFF. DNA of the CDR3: TGTGCCAGCAACTATCCGACAGGCGCTAACACTGAAGCTTTCTTT. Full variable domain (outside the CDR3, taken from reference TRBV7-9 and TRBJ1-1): DTGVSQNPRHKITKRGQNVTFRCDPISEHNRLYWYRQTLGQGPEFLTYFQNEAQLEKSRLLSDRFSAERPKGSFSTLEIQRTEQGDSAMYLCASNYPTGANTEAFFGQGTRLTVV.

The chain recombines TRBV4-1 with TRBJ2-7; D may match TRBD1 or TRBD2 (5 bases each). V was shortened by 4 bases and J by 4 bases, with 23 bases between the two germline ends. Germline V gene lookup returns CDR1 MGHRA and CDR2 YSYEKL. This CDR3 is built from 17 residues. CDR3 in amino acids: CASSPERGETNSYEQYF. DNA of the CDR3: TGCGCCAGCAGCCCCGAGAGGGGCGAAACTAACTCTTACGAGCAGTACTTC.

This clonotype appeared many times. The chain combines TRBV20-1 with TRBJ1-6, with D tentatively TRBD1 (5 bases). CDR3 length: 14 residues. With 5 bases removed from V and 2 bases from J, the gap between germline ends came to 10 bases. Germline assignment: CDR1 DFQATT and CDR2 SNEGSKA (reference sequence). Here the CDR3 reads CSASGTAYNSPLHF. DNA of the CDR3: TGCAGTGCTTCCGGGACGGCCTATAATTCACCCCTCCACTTT.

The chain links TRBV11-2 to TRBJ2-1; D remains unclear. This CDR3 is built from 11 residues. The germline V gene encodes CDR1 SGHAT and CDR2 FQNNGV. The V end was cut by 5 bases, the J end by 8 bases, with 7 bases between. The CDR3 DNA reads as TGTGCCAGCAGCCCAGTCTATGAGCAGTTCTTC. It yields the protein CASSPVYEQFF.

In DNA, the CDR3 is TGTGCCACCGCGGCAGGGCCGACAGATACGCAGTATTTT. Translating gives CATAAGPTDTQYF. The chain is built from TRBV7-3 and TRBJ2-3; TRBD1 might be the D (5 bases). V gave up 10 bases and J gave up 3 bases, with 14 bases separating them. Germline loops: CDR1 SGHTA, CDR2 FQGTGA. The CDR3 has 13 amino acids.

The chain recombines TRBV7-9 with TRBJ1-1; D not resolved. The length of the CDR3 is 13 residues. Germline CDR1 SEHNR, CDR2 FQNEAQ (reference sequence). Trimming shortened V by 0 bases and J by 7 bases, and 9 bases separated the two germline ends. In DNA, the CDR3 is TGTGCCAGCAGCTTAGCGATCGAGTTTGAAGCTTTCTTT. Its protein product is CASSLAIEFEAFF.

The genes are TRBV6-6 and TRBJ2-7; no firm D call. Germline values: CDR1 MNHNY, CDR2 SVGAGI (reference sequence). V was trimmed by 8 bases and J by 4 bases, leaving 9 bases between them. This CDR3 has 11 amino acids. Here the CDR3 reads CASGAGYEQYV. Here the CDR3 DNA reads TGTGCCAGCGGTGCCGGATACGAGCAGTACGTC.

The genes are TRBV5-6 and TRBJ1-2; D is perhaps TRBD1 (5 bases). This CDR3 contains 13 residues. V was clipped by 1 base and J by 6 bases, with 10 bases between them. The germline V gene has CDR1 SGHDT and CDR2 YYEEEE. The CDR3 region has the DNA TGTGCCAGCAGCTTGACCAGGGAGGATGGCTACACCTTC. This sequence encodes CASSLTREDGYTF.

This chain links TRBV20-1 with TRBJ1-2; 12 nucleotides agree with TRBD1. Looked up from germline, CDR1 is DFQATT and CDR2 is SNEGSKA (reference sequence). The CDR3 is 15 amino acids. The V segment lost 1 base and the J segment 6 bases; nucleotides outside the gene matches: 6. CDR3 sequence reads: CSARAPGQGADGYTF. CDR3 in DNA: TGCAGTGCTAGAGCCCCGGGACAGGGGGCTGATGGCTACACCTTC.

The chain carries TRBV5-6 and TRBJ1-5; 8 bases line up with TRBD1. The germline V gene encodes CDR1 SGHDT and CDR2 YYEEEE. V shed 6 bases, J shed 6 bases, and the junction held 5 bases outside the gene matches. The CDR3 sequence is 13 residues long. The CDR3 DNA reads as TGTGCCAGCACCACAGGGGGTGGTCAGCCCCAGCATTTT. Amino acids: CASTTGGGQPQHF.

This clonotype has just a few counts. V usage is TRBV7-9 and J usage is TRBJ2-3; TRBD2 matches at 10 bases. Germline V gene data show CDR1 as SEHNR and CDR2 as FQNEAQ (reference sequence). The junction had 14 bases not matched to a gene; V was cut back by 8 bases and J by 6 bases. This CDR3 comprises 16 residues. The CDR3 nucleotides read TGTGCCAGCTGCAGTCCCGGGACTAGCGAGGCTGATACGCAGTATTTT. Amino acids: CASCSPGTSEADTQYF.

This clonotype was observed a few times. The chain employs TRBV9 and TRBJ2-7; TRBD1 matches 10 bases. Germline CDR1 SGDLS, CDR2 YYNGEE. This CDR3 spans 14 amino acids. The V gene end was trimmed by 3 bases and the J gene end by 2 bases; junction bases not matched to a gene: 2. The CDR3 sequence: CASSGTGGPYEQYF. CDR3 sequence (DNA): TGTGCCAGCAGCGGGACAGGGGGACCCTACGAGCAGTACTTC.